The clone carrying this T cell receptor (beta chain) occurred a few times. This CDR3 is 14 amino acids long. Germline trimming cut 5 bases from V and 3 bases from J; bases unmatched to any gene: 9. The germline V gene has CDR1 DFQATT and CDR2 SNEGSKA (reference sequence). TCRdb independently ran MiXCR on the 5' RACE reads; one entry per CDR3 protein. The data contain around 220,000 distinct CDR3 sequences, roughly a tenth of them singletons. These data belong to a study of identical twins. The sequenced sample consisted of memory T cells sorted from blood. The TCR was taken from a man between 45 and 60 years old in good health. V and J are TRBV20-1 and TRBJ2-7; 8 nucleotides line up with TRBD2. The CDR3 loop is CSAPASGRVYEQYF. For the CDR3, the DNA is TGCAGTGCTCCGGCTAGCGGGCGAGTCTACGAGCAGTACTTC.